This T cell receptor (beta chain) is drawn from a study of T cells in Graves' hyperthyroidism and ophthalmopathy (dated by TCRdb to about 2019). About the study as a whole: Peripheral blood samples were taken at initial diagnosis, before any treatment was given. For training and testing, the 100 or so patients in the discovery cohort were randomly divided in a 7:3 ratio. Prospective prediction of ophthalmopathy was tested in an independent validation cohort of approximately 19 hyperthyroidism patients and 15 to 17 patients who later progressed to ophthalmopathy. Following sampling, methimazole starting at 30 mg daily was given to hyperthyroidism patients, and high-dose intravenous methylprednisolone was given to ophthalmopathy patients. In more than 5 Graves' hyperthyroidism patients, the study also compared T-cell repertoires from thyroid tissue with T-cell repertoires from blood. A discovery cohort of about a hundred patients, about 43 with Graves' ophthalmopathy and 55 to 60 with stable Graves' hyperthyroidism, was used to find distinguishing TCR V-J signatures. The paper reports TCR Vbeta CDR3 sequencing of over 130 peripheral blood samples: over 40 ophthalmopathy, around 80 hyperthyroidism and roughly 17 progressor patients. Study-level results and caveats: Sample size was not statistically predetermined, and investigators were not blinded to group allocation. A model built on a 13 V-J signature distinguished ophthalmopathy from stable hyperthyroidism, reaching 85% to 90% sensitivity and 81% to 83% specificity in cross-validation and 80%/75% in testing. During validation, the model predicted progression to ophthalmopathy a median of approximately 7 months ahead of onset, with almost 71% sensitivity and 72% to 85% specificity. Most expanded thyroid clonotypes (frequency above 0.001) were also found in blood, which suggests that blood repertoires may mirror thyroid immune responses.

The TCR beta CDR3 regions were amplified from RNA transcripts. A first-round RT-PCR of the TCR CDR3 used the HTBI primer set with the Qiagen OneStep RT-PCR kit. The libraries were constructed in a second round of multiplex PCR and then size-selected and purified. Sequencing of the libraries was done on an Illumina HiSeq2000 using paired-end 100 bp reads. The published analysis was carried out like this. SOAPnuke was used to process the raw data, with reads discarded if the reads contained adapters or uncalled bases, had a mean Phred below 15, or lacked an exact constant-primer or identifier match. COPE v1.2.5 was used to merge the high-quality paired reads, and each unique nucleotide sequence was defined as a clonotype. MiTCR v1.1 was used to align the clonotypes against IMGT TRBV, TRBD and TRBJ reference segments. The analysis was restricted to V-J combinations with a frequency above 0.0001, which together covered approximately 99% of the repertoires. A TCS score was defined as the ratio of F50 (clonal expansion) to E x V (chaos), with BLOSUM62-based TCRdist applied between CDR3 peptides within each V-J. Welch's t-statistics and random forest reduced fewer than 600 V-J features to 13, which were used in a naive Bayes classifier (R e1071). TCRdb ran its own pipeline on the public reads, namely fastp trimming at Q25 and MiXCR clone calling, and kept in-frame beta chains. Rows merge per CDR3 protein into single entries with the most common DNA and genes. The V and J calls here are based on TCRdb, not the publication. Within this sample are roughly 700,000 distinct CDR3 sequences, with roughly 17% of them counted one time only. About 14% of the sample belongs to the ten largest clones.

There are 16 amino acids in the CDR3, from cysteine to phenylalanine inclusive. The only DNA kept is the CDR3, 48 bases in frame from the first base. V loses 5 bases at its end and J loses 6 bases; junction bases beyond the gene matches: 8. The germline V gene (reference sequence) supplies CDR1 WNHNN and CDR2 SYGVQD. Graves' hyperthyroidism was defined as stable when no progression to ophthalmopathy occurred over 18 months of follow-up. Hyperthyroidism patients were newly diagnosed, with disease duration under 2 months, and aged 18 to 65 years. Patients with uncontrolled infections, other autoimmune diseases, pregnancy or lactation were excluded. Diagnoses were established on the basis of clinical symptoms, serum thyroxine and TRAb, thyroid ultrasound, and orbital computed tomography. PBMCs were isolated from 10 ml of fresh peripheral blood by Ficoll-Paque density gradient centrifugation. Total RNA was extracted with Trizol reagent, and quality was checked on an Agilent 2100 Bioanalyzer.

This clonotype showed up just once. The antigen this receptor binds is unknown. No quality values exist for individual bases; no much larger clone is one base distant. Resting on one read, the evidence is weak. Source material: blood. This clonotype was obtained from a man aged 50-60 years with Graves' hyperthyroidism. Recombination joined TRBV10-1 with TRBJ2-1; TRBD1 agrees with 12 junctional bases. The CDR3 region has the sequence CASSPQPGQGANEQFF. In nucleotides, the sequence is TGCGCCAGCAGTCCGCAGCCGGGACAGGGGGCCAATGAGCAGTTCTTC.